A single sample gave rise to the 7 T cell receptor beta chains below, sequenced in a study of regulatory T cells in long-lasting Graves disease. With iRepertoire HTBI primers and Arm-PCR of CDR3 regions, TCR beta libraries were built. TCRdb independently ran MiXCR on the multiplex PCR reads; one entry per CDR3 protein. The table records hundreds of thousands of distinct CDR3 sequences, approximately 16% of them present only once. Time point in this sample: newly diagnosed GD, antithyroid drugs for less than 3 months. PBMC-derived RNA was used for the TCR library. These data are also associated with another study on T cells in Graves' hyperthyroidism and ophthalmopathy.

The source was peripheral blood mononuclear cells (PBMCs), collected at new diagnosis, from a patient treated with antithyroid drugs. All receptors derive from a man aged 40-49 years with Graves disease.

The rearrangement joins TRBV5-1 to TRBJ2-1, with TRBD2 identical over 8 bases. Germline V gene data show CDR1 as SGHRS and CDR2 as YFSETQ. This CDR3 comprises 15 residues. Unmatched junction bases numbered 4, after V lost 0 bases and J lost 5 bases. In DNA, the CDR3 is TGCGCCAGCAGCTTGGGAGCGGGGGACGACAATGAGCAGTTCTTC. It translates to CASSLGAGDDNEQFF. Together with reference TRBV5-1 and TRBJ2-1, the CDR3 gives the full variable domain: KAGVTQTPRYLIKTRGQQVTLSCSPISGHRSVSWYQQTPGQGLQFLFEYFSETQRNKGNFPGRFSGRQFSNSRSEMNVSTLELGDSALYLCASSLGAGDDNEQFFGPGTRLTVL.

This chain links TRBV7-2 with TRBJ2-1; D is ambiguous. Between the trimmed V and J ends, which lost 5 bases and 9 bases, there was a span of 14 bases. The germline V gene has CDR1 SGHTA and CDR2 FQGNSA. The CDR3 has 13 amino acids. The DNA of the CDR3 is TGTGCCAGCAGCCCTGGATCCCTCGGTGAGCAGTTCTTC. It codes for CASSPGSLGEQFF.

This rearrangement joins TRBV28 to TRBJ2-2; the D is unclear. The V gene lost 6 bases and the J gene lost 2 bases, with 10 bases spanning the gap. This CDR3 is built from 14 residues. Per the germline V gene, CDR1 is MDHEN and CDR2 is SYDVKM. The CDR3: CASRVALNTGELFF. The CDR3 DNA follows: TGTGCCAGCAGGGTCGCGCTCAACACCGGGGAGCTGTTTTTT.

This clonotype was counted many times. V gene TRBV28 combines with J gene TRBJ1-6, with 8 bases matching TRBD1. The CDR3 has 16 residues. V shed 6 bases, J shed 7 bases, and the junction held 11 bases outside the gene matches. Germline V gives CDR1 MDHEN, CDR2 SYDVKM. In nucleotides, the CDR3 is TGTGCCAGCAGGCGCCAGTGGGGGACAGGAAATTCACCCCTCCACTTT. Amino acids: CASRRQWGTGNSPLHF.

Ten or more counts support this clonotype. The V call is TRBV7-3, the J call TRBJ1-1; no clear D gene. The CDR3 runs to 13 residues. Between the trimmed V and J ends, which lost 6 bases and 5 bases, there was a span of 13 bases. Per germline, CDR1 SGHTA and CDR2 FQGTGA. The DNA of the CDR3 is TGTGCCAGCAGTAGACGGCAAGATACTGAAGCTTTCTTT. It codes for CASSRRQDTEAFF.

This clonotype was counted at least ten times. The J gene is TRBJ1-1, the V gene TRBV20-1; D gene unclear. The germline V gene has CDR1 DFQATT and CDR2 SNEGSKA (reference sequence). Trimming left V 5 bases short and J 1 base short, with 11 bases between. The CDR3 is 13 amino acids. In DNA form, the CDR3 reads TGCAGTGCTGGCTTACATGCGAACACTGAAGCTTTCTTT. It translates to CSAGLHANTEAFF.

This clonotype was recorded many times. CDR3 DNA sequence: TGTGCCACAACAGGTCAATCCTACAATGAGCAGTTCTTC. The encoded protein is CATTGQSYNEQFF. The rearrangement links TRBV10-3 to TRBJ2-1; weak D call: TRBD1 (5 bases). Per germline, CDR1 ENHRY and CDR2 SYGVKD. Trimming cost V 10 bases and J 1 base, with 11 bases left between them. This CDR3 comprises 13 residues.